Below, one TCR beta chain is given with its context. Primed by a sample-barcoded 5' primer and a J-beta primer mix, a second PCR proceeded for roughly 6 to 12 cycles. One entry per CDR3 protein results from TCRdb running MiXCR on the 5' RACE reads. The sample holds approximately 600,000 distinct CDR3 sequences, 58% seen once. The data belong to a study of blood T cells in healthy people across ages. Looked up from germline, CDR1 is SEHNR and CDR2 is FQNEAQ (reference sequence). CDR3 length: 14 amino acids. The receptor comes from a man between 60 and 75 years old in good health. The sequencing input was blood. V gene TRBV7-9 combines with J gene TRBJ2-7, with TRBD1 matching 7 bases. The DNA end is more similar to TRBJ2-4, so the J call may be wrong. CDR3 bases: TGTGCCAGCAGCTCCAACACGGACAGGCACATTCAGTACTTC. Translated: CASSSNTDRHIQYF.